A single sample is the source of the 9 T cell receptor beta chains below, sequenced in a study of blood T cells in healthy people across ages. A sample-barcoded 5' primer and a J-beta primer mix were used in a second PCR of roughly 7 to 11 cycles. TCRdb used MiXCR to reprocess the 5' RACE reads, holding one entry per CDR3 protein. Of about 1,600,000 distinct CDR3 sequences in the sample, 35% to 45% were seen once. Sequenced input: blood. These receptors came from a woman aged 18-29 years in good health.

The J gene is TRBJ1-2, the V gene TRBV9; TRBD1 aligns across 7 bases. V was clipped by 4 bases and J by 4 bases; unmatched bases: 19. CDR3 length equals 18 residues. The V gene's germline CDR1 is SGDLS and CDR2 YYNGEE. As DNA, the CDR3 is TGTGCCAGCAGCAGCGAGGGGGCAGGCCGCCCGAAATCCTATGGCTACACCTTC. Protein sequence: CASSSEGAGRPKSYGYTF.

DNA for the CDR3: TGCAGTGCTAGAGAACCAGGTAGCGGGAAGAGGGTCCTGACTTTC. Translating gives CSAREPGSGKRVLTF. The chain is built from TRBV20-1 and TRBJ2-6; TRBD2 agrees at 8 bases. CDR1 and CDR2 (germline): DFQATT, SNEGSKA (reference sequence). V dropped 0 bases and J dropped 13; count of bases not matched to a gene: 11. The CDR3 spans 15 residues.

DNA of the CDR3: TGTGCCAGCAGCCAACAAAGCCAGTATAATGAAAAACTGTTTTTT. Translation gives CASSQQSQYNEKLFF. The chain couples TRBV7-2 to TRBJ1-4; D not resolved. V was clipped by 5 bases and J by 4 bases, with 14 bases between them. Germline V lookup: CDR1 SGHTA, CDR2 FQGNSA. The CDR3 has 15 residues.

The CDR3 DNA reads TGTGCCACCAGGGCCCCAACAGGTCCCAACTATGGCTACACCTTC. This sequence encodes CATRAPTGPNYGYTF. The chain couples TRBV24-1 to TRBJ1-2, with D perhaps TRBD1 (5 bases). Germline lookup yields CDR1 KGHDR and CDR2 SFDVKD. The V end was cut by 7 bases, the J end by 2 bases, with 16 bases between. The CDR3 has 15 amino acids.

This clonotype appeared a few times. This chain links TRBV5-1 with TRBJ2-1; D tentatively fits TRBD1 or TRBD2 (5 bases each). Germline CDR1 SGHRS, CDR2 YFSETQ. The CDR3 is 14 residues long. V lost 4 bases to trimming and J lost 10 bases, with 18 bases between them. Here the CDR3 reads CASSPDLLEGEQFF. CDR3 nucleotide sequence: TGCGCCAGCAGCCCAGACCTACTAGAGGGGGAGCAGTTCTTC.

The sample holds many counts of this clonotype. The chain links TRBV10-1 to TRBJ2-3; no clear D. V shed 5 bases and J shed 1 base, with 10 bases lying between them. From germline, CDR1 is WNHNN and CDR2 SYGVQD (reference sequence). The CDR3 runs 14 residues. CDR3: CASSPRGGTDTQYF. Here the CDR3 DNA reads TGCGCCAGCAGTCCCCGTGGGGGCACAGATACGCAGTATTTT.

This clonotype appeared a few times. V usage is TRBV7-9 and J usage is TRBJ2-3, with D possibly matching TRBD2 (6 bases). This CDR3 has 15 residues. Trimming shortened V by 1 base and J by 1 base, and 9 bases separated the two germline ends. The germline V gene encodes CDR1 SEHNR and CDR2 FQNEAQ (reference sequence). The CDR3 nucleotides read TGTGCCAGCAGCTTAGGGGAGGTCGGCACAGATACGCAGTATTTT. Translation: CASSLGEVGTDTQYF.

The CDR3 sequence: CASRDRGSPLHF. The CDR3 coding sequence is TGTGCCAGCCGGGACAGGGGTTCACCCCTCCACTTT. This sequence joins TRBV6-5 and TRBJ1-6; 10 bases are shared with TRBD1. With 8 bases clipped from V and 9 bases from J, the junction kept 1 base outside the gene matches. The CDR3 is 12 amino acids. CDR1 is MNHEY and CDR2 is SVGAGI in the germline V gene.

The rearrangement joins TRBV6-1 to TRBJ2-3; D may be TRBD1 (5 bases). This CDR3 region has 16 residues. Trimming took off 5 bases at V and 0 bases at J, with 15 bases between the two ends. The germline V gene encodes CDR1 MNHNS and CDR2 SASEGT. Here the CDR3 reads CASSPNSGASTDTQYF. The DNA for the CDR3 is TGTGCCAGCAGTCCGAATAGTGGGGCTAGCACAGATACGCAGTATTTT.